The rows below give T cell receptor beta chains drawn from one sample of a study of shared clonotypes between healthy human individuals. Produced via immunoSEQ multiplex PCR; TCRdb's table is partial and in-frame only. Seen here are roughly 2,000,000 clones, about 94% observed once, and the top ten hold more than 1.5%. The sequenced sample consisted of naive CD8+ T cells from PBMCs. Source of these receptors: a man between 18 and 29 years old in good health. Some clones in this sample may be carry-over from other donors' samples. CDR3s include the opening cysteine and the closing phenylalanine or tryptophan. The D gene is left open where the match is weak. Clone size is stated in some rows and not others, as once, few, many or a class when expanded.

j_gene: TRBJ2-3; v_gene: TRBV29-1; d_gene: NA; abundance: NA; CDR3aa: CSVEPLSDLDISDTQYF; CDR3nt: TGCAGCGTTGAACCCCTTAGCGACCTCGATATATCCGATACGCAGTATTTT
j_gene: TRBJ1-5; v_gene: TRBV19; d_gene: NA; abundance: NA; CDR3aa: CASSIFVFGPAFFSNQPQHF; CDR3nt: TGTGCCAGTAGTATTTTCGTGTTCGGACCTGCCTTCTTTAGCAATCAGCCCCAGCATTTT
j_gene: TRBJ1-2; v_gene: TRBV28; d_gene: NA; abundance: NA; CDR3aa: CASSPQNRLGYTF; CDR3nt: TGTGCCAGCAGCCCACAGAACAGGCTTGGCTACACCTTC
j_gene: TRBJ2-5; v_gene: TRBV7-9; d_gene: NA; abundance: NA; CDR3aa: CASSLSGVQETQYF; CDR3nt: TGTGCCAGCAGCTTATCGGGGGTCCAAGAGACCCAGTACTTC
j_gene: TRBJ2-1; v_gene: TRBV4-3; d_gene: NA; abundance: NA; CDR3aa: CASRLRSGSSYNEQFF; CDR3nt: TGCGCCAGCAGACTGAGGTCAGGGAGCTCCTACAATGAGCAGTTCTTC
j_gene: TRBJ2-7; v_gene: TRBV21-1; d_gene: NA; abundance: NA; CDR3aa: CASSNGTGIEMQYF; CDR3nt: TGTGCCAGCAGCAACGGGACAGGGATAGAGATGCAGTACTTC
j_gene: TRBJ2-3; v_gene: TRBV7-9; d_gene: TRBD2; abundance: NA; CDR3aa: CASSQGLAGITDTQYF; CDR3nt: TGTGCCAGCAGCCAGGGGCTAGCGGGAATCACAGATACGCAGTATTTT
j_gene: TRBJ2-5; v_gene: TRBV7-3; d_gene: TRBD2; abundance: NA; CDR3aa: CASSPGLAGQYQETQYF; CDR3nt: TGTGCCAGCAGCCCCGGACTAGCGGGCCAGTACCAAGAGACCCAGTACTTC
j_gene: TRBJ1-5; v_gene: TRBV27; d_gene: TRBD1; abundance: NA; CDR3aa: CASSSRQGAFQQPQHF; CDR3nt: TGTGCCAGCAGTTCAAGACAGGGGGCCTTTCAGCAGCCCCAGCATTTT
j_gene: TRBJ1-5; v_gene: TRBV19; d_gene: NA; abundance: once; CDR3aa: CASSDPMGGLEPQHF; CDR3nt: TGTGCCAGTAGCGACCCGATGGGGGGCTTGGAGCCCCAGCATTTT
j_gene: TRBJ2-1; v_gene: TRBV9; d_gene: TRBD2; abundance: NA; CDR3aa: CASSVGGERYNEQFF; CDR3nt: TGTGCCAGCAGCGTCGGGGGGGAGAGGTACAATGAGCAGTTCTTC
j_gene: TRBJ2-7; v_gene: TRBV28; d_gene: NA; abundance: NA; CDR3aa: CASSMTGLSYEQYF; CDR3nt: TGTGCCAGCAGTATGACGGGACTCTCCTACGAGCAGTACTTC
j_gene: TRBJ2-7; v_gene: TRBV27; d_gene: NA; abundance: few; CDR3aa: CASSSGTGIYEQYF; CDR3nt: TGTGCCAGCAGTTCCGGGACGGGAATCTACGAGCAGTACTTC
j_gene: TRBJ2-2; v_gene: TRBV7-8; d_gene: TRBD2; abundance: NA; CDR3aa: CASSPRTSGSVNGELFF; CDR3nt: TGTGCCAGCAGCCCCCGGACTAGCGGGAGTGTTAACGGGGAGCTGTTTTTT
j_gene: TRBJ1-3; v_gene: TRBV6-6; d_gene: TRBD1; abundance: NA; CDR3aa: CASSEGAFSGNTIYF; CDR3nt: TGTGCCAGCTCCGAGGGGGCATTCTCTGGAAACACCATATATTTT
j_gene: TRBJ2-1; v_gene: TRBV6-1; d_gene: TRBD2; abundance: NA; CDR3aa: CASSDRTSGIEQFF; CDR3nt: TGTGCCAGCAGTGACCGGACTAGCGGGATCGAGCAGTTCTTC
j_gene: TRBJ1-2; v_gene: TRBV10-3; d_gene: NA; abundance: NA; CDR3aa: CAIGDAGSYGYTF; CDR3nt: TGTGCCATCGGGGACGCAGGGAGCTATGGCTACACCTTC
j_gene: TRBJ2-7; v_gene: TRBV27; d_gene: TRBD2; abundance: NA; CDR3aa: CASSLLAGGPQGEQYF; CDR3nt: TGTGCCAGCAGTTTACTAGCGGGAGGGCCTCAGGGGGAGCAGTACTTC
j_gene: TRBJ2-7; v_gene: TRBV7-2; d_gene: TRBD2; abundance: NA; CDR3aa: CASSIRIAGAGWEQYF; CDR3nt: TGTGCCAGCAGCATTAGGATTGCGGGAGCTGGGTGGGAGCAGTACTTC
j_gene: TRBJ1-2; v_gene: TRBV4-1; d_gene: TRBD1; abundance: once; CDR3aa: CASSPQWTGVGYGYTF; CDR3nt: TGCGCCAGCAGCCCACAGTGGACAGGGGTAGGGTATGGCTACACCTTC
j_gene: TRBJ1-1; v_gene: TRBV6-6; d_gene: NA; abundance: NA; CDR3aa: CASSYPDTEAFF; CDR3nt: TGTGCCAGCAGTTATCCCGACACTGAAGCTTTCTTT
j_gene: TRBJ2-3; v_gene: TRBV15; d_gene: NA; abundance: NA; CDR3aa: CATSRALTVSPTDTQYF; CDR3nt: TGTGCCACCAGCAGAGCACTGACAGTTTCCCCCACAGATACGCAGTATTTT